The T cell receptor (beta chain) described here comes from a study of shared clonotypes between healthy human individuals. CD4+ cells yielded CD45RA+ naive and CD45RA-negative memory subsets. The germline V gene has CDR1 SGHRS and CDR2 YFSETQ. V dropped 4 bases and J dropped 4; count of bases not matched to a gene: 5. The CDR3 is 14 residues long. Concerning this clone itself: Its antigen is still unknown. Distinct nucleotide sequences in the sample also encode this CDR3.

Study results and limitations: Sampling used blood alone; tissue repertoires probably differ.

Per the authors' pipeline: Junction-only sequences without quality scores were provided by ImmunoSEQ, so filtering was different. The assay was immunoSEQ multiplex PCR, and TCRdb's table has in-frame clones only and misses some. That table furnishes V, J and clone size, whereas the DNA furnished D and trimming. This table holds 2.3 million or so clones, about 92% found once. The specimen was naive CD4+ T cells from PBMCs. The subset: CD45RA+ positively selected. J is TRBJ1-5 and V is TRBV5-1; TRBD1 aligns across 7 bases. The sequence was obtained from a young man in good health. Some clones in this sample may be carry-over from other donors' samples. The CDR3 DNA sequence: TGCGCCAGCAGCACCGGGACAGCAAATCAGCCCCAGCATTTT. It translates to CASSTGTANQPQHF.